This T cell receptor (beta chain) was captured by sequencing in a study of cytomegalovirus exposure and HLA in healthy donors listed by TCRdb under 2017. Describing the broader study: An earlier analysis of approximately 640 of the donors reported approximately 300 Gb of sequence data and 117 million unique TCR beta sequences from approximately 180 million T cells. Roughly 300 gigabases of sequencing data and approximately 85 million unique TCR sequences were included in an early release covering 500 to 750 HLA-typed donors. Of the roughly 430 genotyped donors, roughly 85% fell in the genetic ancestry cluster associated with self-reported Caucasian donors. The aim of the study was to test whether cataloging public T cell receptors could identify signatures of past pathogen exposure. The T cell repertoires of 666 subjects were profiled by immunosequencing and related to cytomegalovirus serostatus. Besides the first cohort of roughly 660 subjects, a separate validation cohort made up of over 100 different subjects was used. High-throughput TCR immunosequencing, statistical association of individual TCRs with disease status, and machine learning were combined to predict cytomegalovirus infection status. In a later analysis, previously published TCR beta repertoires from 500 to 750 donors were re-analyzed and high-resolution HLA genotyping was added so that TCR occurrence patterns could be studied. The later analysis used no new phenotypic data to find candidate immune exposures, relying instead on TCR beta sequences and their occurrence across donors. To decide whether each TCR beta V gene segment behaved as functional or pseudogenic, an earlier analysis of some 540 of the donors relied on high-throughput TCR beta sequencing. Donor age, sex, ethnicity and CMV serostatus were compiled alongside the repertoire data. A later genetic analysis took genome-wide SNP genotypes for about 65% of the roughly 670 donors and used that subset as a discovery cohort. Every discovery cohort repertoire had been produced on one sequencing platform. HLA typing included class I and class II loci at four-digit resolution. Typing coverage varied by locus: about 629-640 donors for A, B, C, DRB1 and DQB1; more than 500 for DQA1; 600 to 610 for DPA1; approximately 470 for DPB1. About five DR-DQ haplotypes were treated as single units for association and clustering because of strong linkage in the cohort. Among over 350 genotyped donors of the cohort, an average of 235,054 unique TCR beta nucleotide sequences were sequenced per donor, around a sixth of them non-productive.

Remarks on this clone: Its target antigen remains unknown. No base quality values were provided; no much bigger clone lies one nucleotide off.

What the research found in general, with its limitations: The sequencing pipeline was judged likely to have produced a cluster of highly shared sequence variants as a technical artifact. In the study, 150 to 200 TCR beta chains were listed as associated with cytomegalovirus. A later analysis found that HLA-associated TCR beta chains were more clonally expanded and had lower generation probabilities than equally common non-associated chains. According to the authors, the approach could potentially be generalized to other disease states and immunological phenotypes. Correlated functional status among segregating V segments might reflect linkage disequilibrium, but an unknown experimental factor could not be ruled out. When HLA alleles, especially DR and DQ, strongly co-occurred, TCR associations were difficult to assign to individual alleles. The earlier analysis of approximately 540 of the donors excluded some 16 rarely observed V segments, including chromosome 9 orphons, because counts were too low. An earlier analysis of approximately 590 of the donors showed that most TCR beta V segments appeared in productive rearrangements either about 87% or about 30% of the time, which broadly matched IMGT annotations. A further reported finding was that TCR beta sequences accurately predicted the HLA-A and HLA-B alleles for most subjects in the first cohort. Across donors, most TCR sequences were observed very rarely, whereas some public TCRs were present in many individuals. In this cohort, only TCR beta chains were sequenced, and detectable features were limited by the absence of alpha or paired-chain data. A later analysis associated 16,951 TCR beta sequences with specific HLA alleles at a false discovery rate of 0.05. According to a later analysis, most CMV-associated TCR beta chains appeared to be HLA-restricted, and the HLA associations seemed to be driven largely by CMV exposure. Because HLA typing was missing for some donors at each locus, association tests included only the typed subset. The classifier was reported to diagnose cytomegalovirus status with high specificity and sensitivity in both the original cohort and the validation cohort. In vitro tests confirmed that a few of the cytomegalovirus-associated TCR beta chains recognize cytomegalovirus antigens. The 87-base-pair reads could not distinguish some IMGT-functional V segments, including TRBV6-2 and TRBV6-3, so those segments were excluded. The presence/absence analyses assumed that sequencing depth was roughly uniform across donors, and that assumption may not be true. Immune exposure information for the cohort was limited to CMV serostatus. According to a later analysis, TCR association rates differed among HLA loci, with DRB1 alleles showing the most associated TCRs and HLA-C alleles showing the fewest. According to a later analysis, parvovirus B19, influenza, CMV and Epstein-Barr virus appeared linked to several top co-occurrence clusters. An association between a missense DCLRE1C variant and V-gene and J-gene trimming of TCR beta chains was found in a later genetic analysis and replicated in an independent cohort. A later genetic analysis reported fewer N-insertions in productive TCRs among donors in an Asian-associated ancestry cluster than the 666-donor mean.

The cohort was made up of 666 healthy bone marrow donors. All cohort members were sampled while nominally healthy, although unrecorded immune exposures were likely present. The donor was CMV seropositive and was included in the group of 250 to 350 seropositive cohort members. Each donor provided a peripheral blood sample, and peripheral blood mononuclear cells were used for TCR beta sequencing. The Qiagen DNeasy Blood Extraction Kit was used to extract genomic DNA from the blood cell samples. CDR1 and CDR2 are read off the germline V gene as SGDLS and YYNGEE. Deletion took 1 base off V and 2 bases off J, with a span of 8 bases between the germline ends. The CDR3, cysteine through phenylalanine, is 14 amino acids long. Just CDR3 DNA is preserved here, 42 bases in frame from base 1. The library was obtained by the immunoSEQ multiplex PCR assay. The multiplex PCR relied on a mix of 60 forward primers for TCR Vbeta segments and 13 reverse primers for TCR Jbeta segments. The CDR3 region of rearranged TCR beta genes was amplified from genomic DNA by a multiplex PCR assay. Amplified TCR beta libraries were sequenced as 87-base-pair reads on the Illumina HiSeq System. In the authors' own workflow: A later analysis counted about 80 million unique TCR beta chains across the 670 or so repertoires, and 10 million to 11 million of these chains were shared by at least two donors. Raw reads were error-corrected and collapsed into unique sequences with a nearest-neighbor algorithm that merged closely related sequences to remove PCR and sequencing errors. Alignment of CDR3 sequences to IMGT reference sequences was used to assign V, D and J gene segments. For a sequence to be retained, a match of at least six nucleotides to both a V gene segment and a J gene segment was required. Rearrangements were called productive when the CDR3 lacked stop codons and stayed in frame with V and J; all others were non-productive. Following IMGT convention, CDR3 was defined as the stretch from the second conserved V-encoded cysteine to the conserved J-encoded phenylalanine. Sequences without an unambiguous match to a single V gene segment were excluded from the earlier analysis of several hundred of the donors. In an earlier analysis of about 590 of the donors, a V segment was called functional when productive rearrangements were above 56.7%, and segregating when the standard deviation between donors exceeded 5%. To diagnose cytomegalovirus status from the catalog of TCR beta chain sequences, a statistical classification framework was built. V and J gene assignment, in a later analysis, came from comparing TCR nucleotide sequences with IMGT/GENE-DB human TR gene sequences. Using the TCRdist pipeline, a later analysis assigned CDR3 sequences along with most-parsimonious VDJ recombination scenarios. In a later analysis, every TCR beta chain was defined by the combination of its CDR3 amino acid sequence and its V-gene family, and reads without a unique V-gene family were dropped. As a way to deal with suspected cross-contamination and a sequencing artifact, a later analysis dropped nearly 600 nucleotide sequences that were highly shared and had low generation probability. For each public chain, a later analysis derived a clonal expansion index from normalized ranks of inferred template counts within each repertoire. Generation probabilities in a later analysis came from a VDJ recombination model fitted to out-of-frame rearrangements, and those results were checked against IGoR. Hypergeometric tests were used in a later analysis to score TCR-TCR, TCR-HLA and TCR-CMV co-occurrence, with a repertoire-size bias correction applied to the TCR pairs. To estimate false discovery rates, a later analysis permuted the HLA or CMV assignments 20 times. In a later analysis, co-occurring TCRs were grouped with DBSCAN, and TCRdist sequence similarity was added when clustering was performed within HLA-allele-positive subsets. Repertoires with fewer than 30,000 or more than 120,000 public chains, plus five repertoires with anomalous nucleotide sharing, were excluded from co-occurrence clustering. In TCRdb, the immuneACCESS table is reduced to in-frame sequences with V and J assigned. These tables do not hold every clone; where another copy was compared, an unresolved V gene accounts for under half, and the others remain unexplained. V, J and clone size are taken as reported in that table, and D and trimming were inferred from the DNA itself. The sample table holds 85,000 to 100,000 clones, of which roughly 80% were seen once. In total, the top ten clones hold around 7.3% of the sample.

The receptor comes from a man aged 50-59 years in good health and CMV-seropositive. What was sequenced was PBMCs. The chain uses TRBV9 and TRBJ2-3; a confident D gene designation cannot be given. Here is the DNA: TGTGCCAGCAGCGTAAGCCAGGCCACAGATACGCAGTATTTT. Translated, it reads CASSVSQATDTQYF.